Listed below are T cell receptor beta chains from one sample, sequenced in a study of spatial heterogeneity in lung cancer. TCRdb called the 5' RACE reads again in MiXCR, with one record for every CDR3 protein. The table includes 50,000 to 60,000 distinct CDR3 sequences, roughly 7% detected once. Sequencing used PBMCs, obtained at follow-up. These receptors all stem from a female donor with early-stage non-small cell lung cancer. CDR3s include the opening cysteine and the closing phenylalanine or tryptophan. Expanded clones are given a class, and other clones once, few, many or no size at all.

CDR3	V	J	size
CASSPYTQGYNEQFF	TRBV18	TRBJ2-1	.
CASSLVAGVNEQFF	TRBV7-2	TRBJ2-1	.
CASDPLLAGRTDTQYF	TRBV7-2	TRBJ2-3	.
CSVRYQETQYF	TRBV29-1	TRBJ2-5	many
CASSPVGSTDTQYF	TRBV19	TRBJ2-3	few
CASSTSGLASSYEQYF	TRBV10-2	TRBJ2-7	.
CASSLVDYGYTF	TRBV12-3/TRBV12-4	TRBJ1-2	many
CASSYSAAGDGYTF	TRBV6-5	TRBJ1-2	once
CASSQESVETQYF	TRBV3-1	TRBJ2-5	many
CASTPAETTNEKLFF	TRBV19	TRBJ1-4	few
CASSVSNPGEREGSYEQYF	TRBV9	TRBJ2-7	few
CASSSLNPGQGSAFF	TRBV6-2/TRBV6-3	TRBJ1-1	many
CASSRSRGWSKNIQYF	TRBV7-9	TRBJ2-4	few
CSARARQQSYEQYF	TRBV20-1	TRBJ2-7	many
CSVQKADNEQFF	TRBV20-1	TRBJ2-1	many
CASLFQETQYF	TRBV6-6	TRBJ2-5	many
CASSYLGGNTIYF	TRBV6-2/TRBV6-3	TRBJ1-3	few
CASSSRGDTQYF	TRBV7-9	TRBJ2-3	.
CSARDPGQWGMYNSPLHF	TRBV20-1	TRBJ1-6	many
CSARASGKGTGELFF	TRBV20-1	TRBJ2-2	few
CASSPSMGAGNTIYF	TRBV2	TRBJ1-3	few
CSAPSAGRNTEAFF	TRBV20-1	TRBJ1-1	many
CSAESVGLGTDTQYF	TRBV20-1	TRBJ2-3	few
CASSSRGREETQYF	TRBV5-1	TRBJ2-5	.
CASSASSGVREQFF	TRBV3-1	TRBJ2-1	.